This T cell receptor beta chain was retrieved from a study of blood T cell repertoires in COVID-19. Across the study: From the United States, Italy and Spain came samples of acute and convalescent COVID-19. T cells, B-cell-depleted T cells, or PBMCs provided the cDNA or gDNA that served as material.

CDR3 length: 16 residues. With V trimmed by 1 base and J by 5 bases, 8 bases remained unmatched. Germline V gene sequence: CDR1 SGHRS, CDR2 YFSETQ. As handled by the study authors: Amplification with reference gene primers provided the estimates of nucleated cell counts. Measured with immunoSEQ multiplex PCR; TCRdb has only the in-frame clones, and not every one. The V and J calls and the clone size are those of that table, but D and trimming were determined from the DNA. Of 200,000 to 250,000 clones listed, about 89% are singletons. The source of this sequence is a woman between 55 and 75 years old who had recovered from COVID-19. This chain uses TRBV5-1 with TRBJ2-7, with 11 bases matching TRBD2. Sequencing was carried out using peripheral blood. The CDR3 DNA reads as TGCGCCAGCAGCTTGTATGGTAGCGGGGGGGCCAACGAGCAGTACTTC. This encodes CASSLYGSGGANEQYF.